This passage covers 6 T cell receptor beta chains from one sample sequenced in a study of CD8+ T cells in alopecia areata. RNA, once extracted, was reverse transcribed into cDNA for use as the sequencing template. Sequencing was performed with immunoSEQ multiplex PCR; in TCRdb, only in-frame clones are kept and a portion is missing. The profile shows under 350,000 clones, 55% to 75% of them singletons. Treatment given: oral pan-JAK inhibitor, 5-10 mg twice daily. This sample comprised CD4+ T cells sorted from blood, obtained at week 24, from a patient treated with tofacitinib. All receptors derive from a human donor with alopecia areata.

This rearrangement joins TRBV20-1 to TRBJ2-3; D remains unclear. The CDR3 is 11 amino acids. In germline, CDR1 is DFQATT, CDR2 SNEGSKA (reference sequence). V was trimmed by 3 bases and J by 9 bases, leaving 10 bases between them. CDR3 nucleotide sequence: TGCAGTGCTAGGGGGTCCAGGACGCAGTATTTT. It specifies CSARGSRTQYF.

The CDR3 sequence: CSVGGGSSYEQYF. The CDR3 DNA is TGCAGCGTTGGCGGGGGGAGCTCCTACGAGCAGTACTTC. The V gene is TRBV29-1, the J gene TRBJ2-7; 8 bases are shared with TRBD2. With V trimmed by 4 bases and J by 0 bases, 2 bases remained unmatched. The CDR3 contains 13 residues. CDR1 is SQVTM and CDR2 is ANQGSEA in the germline V gene.

In nucleotides, the CDR3 is TGTGCCTGGAGTGTACCTTTCAGATCTGAAAAACTGTTTTTT. As protein: CAWSVPFRSEKLFF. The rearrangement joins TRBV30 to TRBJ1-4; D ambiguous. The germline V and J ends were trimmed by 0 bases and 7 bases, with 12 bases remaining between them. Per the germline V gene, CDR1 is GTSNPN and CDR2 is SVGIG (reference sequence). This CDR3 is 14 amino acids long.

This clone was seen a handful of times. The CDR3 here is CASSAFYEQYF. In DNA, the CDR3 is TGTGCCAGCAGCGCGTTCTACGAGCAGTACTTC. V gene TRBV5-6 combines with J gene TRBJ2-7; no firm D call. Germline V CDR1 and CDR2: SGHDT, YYEEEE. The germline V and J ends were trimmed by 4 bases and 3 bases, with 5 bases remaining between them. The length of the CDR3 is 11 residues.

The genes are TRBV27 and TRBJ2-3, with 7 nucleotides matching TRBD2. J was trimmed by 0 bases and V by 2 bases; bases with no gene match: 8. The CDR3 totals 17 residues. Germline CDR1 reads MNHEY; CDR2 reads SMNVEV (reference sequence). The CDR3 sequence: CASSLERGGFSTDTQYF. For the CDR3, the DNA is TGTGCCAGCAGTTTAGAGCGCGGGGGATTTAGCACAGATACGCAGTATTTT.

This rearrangement joins TRBV19 to TRBJ2-2, with TRBD1 matching over 9 bases. The CDR3 is 15 residues long. Losses at the gene ends were 11 bases for V and 4 bases for J; bases not matched to a gene: 11. Germline V gene sequence: CDR1 LNHDA, CDR2 SQIVND (reference sequence). CDR3 DNA sequence: TGTGCCTCTATACCGGGACAGGGAGGCACCGGGGAGCTGTTTTTT. Its protein is CASIPGQGGTGELFF.